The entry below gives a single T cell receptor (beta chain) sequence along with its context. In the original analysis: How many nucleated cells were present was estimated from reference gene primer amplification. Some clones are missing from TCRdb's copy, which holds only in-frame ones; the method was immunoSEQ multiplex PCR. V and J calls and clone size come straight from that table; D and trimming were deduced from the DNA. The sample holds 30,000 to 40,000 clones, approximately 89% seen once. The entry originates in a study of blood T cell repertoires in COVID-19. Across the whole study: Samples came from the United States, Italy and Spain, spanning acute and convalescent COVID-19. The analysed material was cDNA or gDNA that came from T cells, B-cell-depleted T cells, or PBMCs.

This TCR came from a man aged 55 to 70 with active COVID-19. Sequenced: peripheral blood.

The CDR3 nucleotides read TGTGCCAGCAGTTTATCTTCGACAGCGACCTCCTACAATGAGCAGTTCTTC. Its protein is CASSLSSTATSYNEQFF. The chain uses TRBV27 and TRBJ2-1; tentative D call: TRBD1 (5 bases). Germline loops: CDR1 MNHEY, CDR2 SMNVEV (reference sequence). The CDR3 extends over 17 amino acids. V lost 0 bases and J 0 bases, leaving 12 bases between the germline ends.